A single sample is the source of the 23 T cell receptor beta chains below, sequenced in a study of blood T cells in healthy people across ages. A second roughly 6 to 12 cycle PCR used barcoded and J-beta primers. TCRdb reprocessed the 5' RACE reads with MiXCR, giving one entry per CDR3 protein. The sample contains about a million distinct CDR3 sequences, 40% to 60% of which appear only once. Sequenced: blood. These receptors all stem from a man between 25 and 39 years old in good health.

V is TRBV7-9 and J is TRBJ2-3; 9 nucleotides match TRBD1. Germline CDR1 SEHNR, CDR2 FQNEAQ (reference sequence). V gave up 5 bases and J gave up 0 bases; unmatched junction bases: 6. This CDR3 is built from 16 residues. This CDR3 is CASSTGTGRSTDTQYF. In nucleotides, the CDR3 is TGTGCCAGCAGCACCGGGACAGGGAGAAGCACAGATACGCAGTATTTT.

A few counts support this clonotype. The V call is TRBV6-5, the J call TRBJ2-5; D may be TRBD1 or TRBD2 (6 bases each). The CDR3 totals 13 residues. Trimming pared 8 bases from V and 4 bases from J, leaving 14 bases between. Germline CDR1 MNHEY, CDR2 SVGAGI. CDR3 in amino acids: CASAKQGGETQYF. The CDR3 region has the DNA TGTGCCAGCGCAAAACAGGGAGGAGAGACCCAGTACTTC.

Ten or more counts support this clonotype. The chain couples TRBV10-3 to TRBJ2-1, with D maybe TRBD1 (5 bases). V shed 6 bases and J shed 9 bases, with 15 bases lying between them. This CDR3 spans 13 amino acids. Germline CDR1 is ENHRY and CDR2 is SYGVKD. The CDR3 nucleotides are TGTGCCATCAGCCAAAGTTCTCAGGGTGAGCAGTTCTTC. This codes for CAISQSSQGEQFF.

The gene calls are TRBV3-1 and TRBJ1-2, with D uncertain. This CDR3 is built from 14 residues. V was clipped by 4 bases and J by 3 bases, with 12 bases between them. From germline, CDR1 is LGHDT and CDR2 YNNKEL (reference sequence). CDR3 sequence reads: CASSPVISYYGYTF. The CDR3, as DNA: TGTGCCAGCAGCCCCGTTATCTCTTACTATGGCTACACCTTC.

Worth noting for this clonotype: One end of the junction varies from germline; a read error may be responsible. This rearrangement joins TRBV27 to TRBJ2-3; D uncertain. CDR1 MNHEY and CDR2 SMNVEV come from the germline V gene (reference sequence). There are 14 residues in the CDR3. DNA for the CDR3: TGTGCCAACAGTCTCGGACCCGGCACAGATACGCAGTATTTT. It encodes CANSLGPGTDTQYF.

Regarding this clonotype: A read error may account for a junction end that differs from germline. The chain combines TRBV3-1 with TRBJ2-5, with D maybe TRBD2 (5 bases). CDR3 length: 14 amino acids. Germline V CDR1 and CDR2: LGHDT, YNNKEL (reference sequence). The CDR3 DNA reads as TGTGCCAGCAGTCAAGGGTCTCGAGGGGAGACCCAGTACTTC. Protein: CASSQGSRGETQYF.

The chain carries TRBV7-3 and TRBJ1-2; unclear D gene. Trimming stripped 4 bases from V and 0 bases from J, with 18 bases between. This CDR3 comprises 17 residues. Per the germline V gene, CDR1 is SGHTA and CDR2 is FQGTGA. The DNA of the CDR3 is TGTGCCAGCAGCTCGACGGGGAGGGAGGGATCTAACTATGGCTACACCTTC. Translation: CASSSTGREGSNYGYTF. The whole variable domain, remainder taken from reference TRBV7-3 and TRBJ1-2, is GAGVSQTPSNKVTEKGKYVELRCDPISGHTALYWYRQSLGQGPEFLIYFQGTGAADDSGLPNDRFFAVRPEGSVSTLKIQRTERGDSAVYLCASSSTGREGSNYGYTFGSGTRLTVV.

This clonotype occurred once. The V call is TRBV29-1, the J call TRBJ2-2, with D uncertain. Trimming shortened V by 4 bases and J by 3 bases, and 6 bases separated the two germline ends. The V gene's germline CDR1 is SQVTM and CDR2 ANQGSEA. This CDR3 contains 12 residues. Here the CDR3 reads CSVVLHTGELFF. The CDR3 coding sequence is TGCAGCGTTGTGTTACACACCGGGGAGCTGTTTTTT.

The V and J genes are TRBV20-1 and TRBJ1-6; D is unresolved. Trimming took off 7 bases at V and 5 bases at J, with 15 bases between the two ends. The CDR3 is 14 amino acids. CDR1 DFQATT and CDR2 SNEGSKA come from the germline V gene (reference sequence). The CDR3 sequence is CSVRTQADNSPLHF. CDR3 coding DNA: TGCAGTGTCCGCACGCAGGCAGATAATTCACCCCTCCACTTT.

This chain uses TRBV6-2 or TRBV6-3 with TRBJ2-2; D might be TRBD1 (5 bases). V gave up 0 bases and J gave up 2 bases, with 10 bases separating them. This CDR3 has 16 amino acids. Germline CDR1 reads MNHEY; CDR2 reads SVGEGT. Here the CDR3 reads CASSYSDSLNTGELFF. DNA of the CDR3: TGTGCCAGCAGTTACTCTGACAGCCTAAACACCGGGGAGCTGTTTTTT.

This clonotype was detected ten times or more. The chain is built from TRBV25-1 and TRBJ1-1; possibly TRBD1 for D (6 bases). The V gene lost 5 bases and the J gene lost 4 bases, with 14 bases spanning the gap. From germline, CDR1 is MGHDK and CDR2 SYGVNS. The CDR3 is 14 residues long. The CDR3 reads CASSMAGALTEAFF. CDR3 sequence (DNA): TGTGCCAGCAGTATGGCGGGGGCTCTCACTGAAGCTTTCTTT.

The sample holds a few counts of this clonotype. V and J are TRBV24-1 and TRBJ2-1, with 7 bases identical to TRBD1. Germline-derived CDR1 and CDR2 are KGHDR and SFDVKD. The V and J ends lost 4 bases and 6 bases, in that order; junction bases with no gene match: 5. The CDR3 consists of 14 residues. The CDR3 DNA follows: TGTGCCACCAGTGAGACGACAGGGCGCAATGAGCAGTTCTTC. Translation: CATSETTGRNEQFF.

The genes are TRBV29-1 and TRBJ1-1, with a weak D call TRBD1 (5 bases). The CDR3 extends over 15 amino acids. The ends were cut back, 8 bases at V and 1 base at J, with 20 bases in the middle. CDR1 is SQVTM, CDR2 ANQGSEA, per germline. Here the CDR3 DNA reads TGCAGCACCGGGGCGGGGCGAACTAAGAACACTGAAGCTTTCTTT. This sequence encodes CSTGAGRTKNTEAFF.

V usage is TRBV10-3 and J usage is TRBJ2-5; either TRBD1 or TRBD2 may fit D (5 bases each). Trimming removed 2 bases at V and 5 bases at J, with 9 bases between. The CDR3 spans 13 residues. From germline, CDR1 is ENHRY and CDR2 SYGVKD. The CDR3 here is CAISETGQETQYF. The CDR3 region has the DNA TGTGCCATCAGTGAGACGGGGCAGGAGACCCAGTACTTC.

Concerning this clonotype: At one of its ends the junction is not consistent with the germline gene, which may arise from a read error. The rearrangement uses TRBV29-1 and TRBJ2-1; 9 nucleotides match TRBD1. The DNA end lines up better with TRBJ2-7; the J call may be wrong. CDR3 length: 13 amino acids. CDR1 is SQVTM and CDR2 is ANQGSEA in the germline V gene. CDR3 in amino acids: CSVGQGFYNEQYF. The CDR3, as DNA: TGTAGCGTTGGACAGGGGTTCTACAATGAGCAGTACTTC.

V usage is TRBV28 and J usage is TRBJ2-5, with D perhaps TRBD1 (6 bases). Trimming left V 5 bases short and J 5 bases short, with 15 bases between. CDR1 and CDR2 (germline): MDHEN, SYDVKM. CDR3 size: 14 residues. For the CDR3, the DNA is TGTGCCAGCAGTCCGAACAGGGCTCGGGAGACCCAGTACTTC. Its translation: CASSPNRARETQYF.

V gene TRBV10-3 combines with J gene TRBJ2-3, with 8 bases aligning to TRBD2. V gave up 7 bases and J gave up 2 bases; unmatched junction bases: 8. The germline gives CDR1 ENHRY, CDR2 SYGVKD. The CDR3 covers 15 residues. CDR3: CAINIAGGLTDTQYF. The CDR3 DNA sequence: TGTGCCATCAATATCGCGGGGGGCCTCACAGATACGCAGTATTTT.

This chain uses TRBV29-1 with TRBJ2-3, with D unclear. Trimming cost V 2 bases and J 2 bases, with 14 bases left between them. The length of the CDR3 is 15 residues. From germline, CDR1 is SQVTM and CDR2 ANQGSEA. The DNA for the CDR3 is TGCAGCGTTGAACCGGACGCCGAATACACAGATACGCAGTATTTT. Residues: CSVEPDAEYTDTQYF.

This clonotype was recorded a few times. This sequence joins TRBV20-1 and TRBJ2-1; 9 bases fit TRBD2. J gave up 8 bases and V 3 bases, and 20 bases lay outside the gene matches. The CDR3 is made up of 18 amino acids. Germline CDR1 reads DFQATT; CDR2 reads SNEGSKA (reference sequence). CDR3 sequence: CSASAIERGGASHYEQFF. CDR3 sequence (DNA): TGCAGTGCTAGTGCAATTGAACGCGGGGGGGCGTCTCACTATGAGCAGTTCTTC.

This clonotype appeared a single time. A much larger clone differs from this one at a single base, so this may be a read error. J is TRBJ2-7 and V is TRBV6-5; 7 bases fit TRBD1. This CDR3 region has 14 residues. From germline, CDR1 is MNHEY and CDR2 SVGAGI. CDR3 sequence (DNA): TGTGCCAGCAGTCCGGGACAGAGCTCCGACGAGCAGTACTTC. Residues: CASSPGQSSDEQYF.

This clonotype has only one observation. The J gene is TRBJ2-5, the V gene TRBV13, with D perhaps being TRBD1 or TRBD2 (5 bases each). The germline V and J ends were trimmed by 1 base and 2 bases, with 8 bases remaining between them. This CDR3 is 14 amino acids long. Germline CDR1 reads PRHDT; CDR2 reads FYEKMQ (reference sequence). As DNA, the CDR3 is TGTGCCAGCAGCTTAGCTGAGGGGCAAGAGACCCAGTACTTC. As protein: CASSLAEGQETQYF.

V gene TRBV27 combines with J gene TRBJ2-7, with 8 bases lining up with TRBD2. V lost 6 bases to trimming and J lost 0 bases; unmatched junction nucleotides: 7. This CDR3 contains 15 residues. CDR1 and CDR2 from the germline V gene are MNHEY and SMNVEV (reference sequence). This chain's CDR3 is CASRPHGGVSYEQYF. CDR3 DNA: TGTGCCAGCAGACCGCACGGGGGGGTCTCCTACGAGCAGTACTTC.

V gene TRBV11-3 combines with J gene TRBJ2-1, with D unresolved. V gave up 1 base and J gave up 2 bases, with 12 bases separating them. The CDR3 is 16 residues long. Germline V gene data show CDR1 as SGHNT and CDR2 as YENEEA. CDR3 bases: TGTGCCAGCAGCTTAGGGGAAGTACTACCCTACAATGAGCAGTTCTTC. It yields the protein CASSLGEVLPYNEQFF.